This is a list of T cell receptor beta chains from one sample in a study of OX40 agonist ivuxolimab in advanced cancers. Clones were read by immunoSEQ multiplex PCR, and TCRdb kept only the in-frame ones, dropping some. The sample lists about 20,000 clones, 60% to 85% occurring once. Sequencing was performed on CD4+ or CD8+ T cells sorted from blood, taken in a trial of the OX40 agonist ivuxolimab. Receptor source: an adult with an advanced solid tumor such as melanoma, head and neck, liver or kidney cancer. Both conserved end residues are part of each CDR3. Each record gives: D gene, V gene, J gene, clone size, CDR3 length, CDR3 DNA, CDR3 protein. D genes are given only for firm matches. Clone size appears in some rows only: once, few, many, or a class for an expanded clone.

.	TRBV5-1	TRBJ1-1	.	13	TGCGCCAGCAGCGTCGGTCCGAACACTGAAGCTTTCTTT	CASSVGPNTEAFF
.	TRBV16	TRBJ1-2	.	12	TGTGCCAGCAGCCAATCGACCAGGGGCGACACCTTC	CASSQSTRGDTF
.	TRBV10-3	TRBJ1-2	.	14	TGTGCCATCTCGGGACAATCCGATAACTATGGCTACACCTTC	CAISGQSDNYGYTF
.	TRBV5-1	TRBJ1-2	.	13	TGCGCCAGCAGCTCAGACTCTAACTATGGCTACACCTTC	CASSSDSNYGYTF
.	TRBV29-1	TRBJ2-1	.	12	TGCAGCGTTGTGATAGAAGCGGATGAGCAGTTCTTC	CSVVIEADEQFF
.	TRBV9	TRBJ2-6	.	12	TGTGCCAGCTCCCGAAGGGCCAACGTCCTGACTTTC	CASSRRANVLTF
.	TRBV18	TRBJ1-1	few	14	TGTGCCAGCTCACCCCCGGGGAGGAACACTGAAGCTTTCTTT	CASSPPGRNTEAFF
.	TRBV5-1	TRBJ2-2	once	15	TGCGCCAGCAGCTCTGGGCAGGGAGGCACCGGGGAGCTGTTTTTT	CASSSGQGGTGELFF
TRBD1	TRBV9	TRBJ1-3	.	16	TGTGCCAGCAGCGACTACAGGGGGATCCCTGGAAACACCATATATTTT	CASSDYRGIPGNTIYF
TRBD2	TRBV19	TRBJ2-5	.	15	TGTGCCAGTAGTGAATTAGCGGGGGGGCCGGAGACCCAGTACTTC	CASSELAGGPETQYF
TRBD1	TRBV14	TRBJ2-1	few	16	TGTGCCAGCAGCCAGAGCAGGGGGCTTAGGAACAATGAGCAGTTCTTC	CASSQSRGLRNNEQFF
TRBD1	TRBV19	TRBJ1-1	.	14	TGTGCCAGTGCCTCAGGGGGTTGGAACACTGAAGCTTTCTTT	CASASGGWNTEAFF
.	TRBV19	TRBJ2-3	.	18	TGTGCCAGTAGTGGACAGACCGGGGGGCATCCAAACACAGATACGCAGTATTTT	CASSGQTGGHPNTDTQYF
.	TRBV11-2	TRBJ1-2	.	12	TGTGCCAGCAGCTTAGGGCTGGAGGGCTACACCTTC	CASSLGLEGYTF
.	TRBV18	TRBJ2-3	.	16	TGTGCCAGCTCACCAATGGGGATGGAGTCCACAGATACGCAGTATTTT	CASSPMGMESTDTQYF
TRBD1	TRBV6-8	TRBJ1-5	once	14	TGTGCCAGCAGTACAGGGGATGCAAATCAGCCCCAGCATTTT	CASSTGDANQPQHF
.	TRBV11-1	TRBJ2-2	.	15	TGTGCCAGCAGCTTAGTGGATTCGGCCACCGGGGAGCTGTTTTTT	CASSLVDSATGELFF
.	TRBV4-3	TRBJ2-1	medium-sized	15	TGCGCCAGCAGCCAAGAAAGCGGCTCCTACAATGAGCAGTTCTTC	CASSQESGSYNEQFF
.	TRBV6-6	TRBJ1-2	.	13	TGTGCCAGCAGTCCTACAGGGAACTATGGCTACACCTTC	CASSPTGNYGYTF
.	TRBV18	TRBJ1-1	.	15	TGTGCCAGCTCACCGCCCGGGGGAGTGAACACTGAAGCTTTCTTT	CASSPPGGVNTEAFF
.	TRBV11-3	TRBJ2-7	.	13	TGTGCCAGCAGCCGCCGGAGGGGTAGCGAGCAGTACTTC	CASSRRRGSEQYF
.	TRBV6-1	TRBJ2-7	.	15	TGTACCAGCAGTGAAGTAGTGTACAGATCCTACGAGCAGTACTTC	CTSSEVVYRSYEQYF
.	TRBV15	TRBJ2-3	.	17	TGTGCCACCAGCAGAGTTCACGGTTTTTCTAGCACAGATACGCAGTATTTT	CATSRVHGFSSTDTQYF
.	TRBV5-5	TRBJ1-1	few	14	TGTGCCAGCAGCCTTGACGGCACCAACACTGAAGCTTTCTTT	CASSLDGTNTEAFF
TRBD1	TRBV11-2	TRBJ2-3	.	16	TGTGCCAGCAGACCATTGAGGGGGCGTAGCACAGATACGCAGTATTTT	CASRPLRGRSTDTQYF
.	TRBV9	TRBJ2-2	few	15	TGTGCCAGCAGCGTAGAAGGGTTTAGCGGCGGGGAGCTGTTTTTT	CASSVEGFSGGELFF
.	TRBV6-6	TRBJ1-4	.	11	TGTGCCAGCAGTTCGCCTGAAAAACTGTTTTTT	CASSSPEKLFF
TRBD2	TRBV7-2	TRBJ2-1	.	13	TGTGCCAGCAGCTTTTGGGGACTAGGTGAGCAGTTCTTC	CASSFWGLGEQFF
.	TRBV28	TRBJ2-7	.	14	TGTGCCAGCACCCTCAGGGGACCCGGCTACGAGCAGTACTTC	CASTLRGPGYEQYF
.	TRBV18	TRBJ2-7	.	16	TGTGCCAGCTCACTTCGGAGGGACAGCAGCCCCTACGAGCAGTACTTC	CASSLRRDSSPYEQYF
.	TRBV9	TRBJ2-3	.	14	TGTGCCAGCAGCGTACACGGGGCGACAGATACGCAGTATTTT	CASSVHGATDTQYF
.	TRBV6-6	TRBJ2-5	.	12	TGTGCCAGCACCCAAAACCAAGAGACCCAGTACTTC	CASTQNQETQYF